One and the same sample provided the 17 T cell receptor beta chains below, sequenced in a study of T cell repertoires in cytomegalovirus infection. MiXCR, applied by TCRdb to the reads, yields one record per CDR3 protein. This sample carries around 130,000 distinct CDR3 sequences, approximately 8.8% of them seen once, and the ten largest clones take 9.5% to 13%. Sequenced: PBMCs. The origin of the receptors is a human donor in good health (CMV status not recorded). Some clones in this sample may be carry-over from other donors' samples.

The chain employs TRBV2 and TRBJ2-3; 8 nucleotides match TRBD2. CDR1 and CDR2 (germline): SNHLY, FYNNEI. There are 15 residues in the CDR3. The V gene end was trimmed by 3 bases and the J gene end by 4 bases; junction bases not matched to a gene: 6. CDR3 region: CASSDRGGQSDTQYF. CDR3 bases: TGTGCCAGCAGTGATCGGGGGGGGCAGTCAGATACGCAGTATTTT.

This clonotype was seen at least ten times. The rearrangement links TRBV5-6 to TRBJ1-4; 7 bases are a match to TRBD1. CDR1 SGHDT and CDR2 YYEEEE come from the germline V gene. The V segment lost 1 base and the J segment 8 bases; nucleotides outside the gene matches: 8. This CDR3 comprises 15 residues. CDR3 loop: CASSLNRGPQEKLFF. DNA of the CDR3: TGTGCCAGCAGCTTGAACAGGGGCCCGCAGGAAAAACTGTTTTTT.

Regarding this clonotype: This may arise from a read error, as a much more abundant clone is one base away. The chain combines TRBV19 with TRBJ1-1; D might be TRBD1 (6 bases). Per the germline V gene, CDR1 is LNHDA and CDR2 is SQIVND (reference sequence). The CDR3 consists of 15 residues. CDR3 amino acids: CATRLAIVQGAEASF. The CDR3 DNA is TGTGCCACCCGACTCGCAATCGTACAGGGCGCTGAAGCTTCCTTT.

This clonotype has a count of ten or more. This rearrangement joins TRBV4-2 to TRBJ1-2; 9 nucleotides match TRBD1. J was trimmed by 0 bases and V by 1 base; bases with no gene match: 6. This CDR3 is 17 amino acids long. CDR1 is LGHNA and CDR2 is YNFKEQ in the germline V gene. The CDR3 DNA is TGTGCCAGCAGCCAAGCTACCGGGACAGGGACTAACTATGGCTACACCTTC. Protein: CASSQATGTGTNYGYTF.

There are many counts of this clonotype. The chain carries TRBV7-2 and TRBJ2-5; D gene uncertain. Germline-derived CDR1 and CDR2 are SGHTA and FQGNSA. Trimming left V 5 bases short and J 4 bases short, with 11 bases between. The CDR3 sequence is 13 residues long. The CDR3 sequence: CASSVRTGETQYF. As DNA, the CDR3 is TGTGCCAGCAGCGTGCGGACGGGAGAGACCCAGTACTTC. Looking up the rest from reference TRBV7-2 and TRBJ2-5 gives the full variable domain: GAGVSQSPSNKVTEKGKDVELRCDPISGHTALYWYRQSLGQGLEFLIYFQGNSAPDKSGLPSDRFSAERTGGSVSTLTIQRTQQEDSAVYLCASSVRTGETQYFGPGTRLLVL.

This clonotype was seen repeatedly, ten times or more. The V call is TRBV11-2, the J call TRBJ1-6; no firm D call. In germline, CDR1 is SGHAT, CDR2 FQNNGV. Trimming removed 2 bases from V and 7 bases from J, with 9 bases in between. The CDR3 contains 14 residues. The CDR3 DNA is TGTGCCAGCAGCTTACGTCGGGTCAATTCACCCCTCCACTTT. Encoded protein: CASSLRRVNSPLHF. The complete variable domain, with remaining parts taken from reference TRBV11-2 and TRBJ1-6, reads EAGVAQSPRYKIIEKRQSVAFWCNPISGHATLYWYQQILGQGPKLLIQFQNNGVVDDSQLPKDRFSAERLKGVDSTLKIQPAKLEDSAVYLCASSLRRVNSPLHFGNGTRLTVT.

The sample holds a few counts of this clonotype. V and J are TRBV28 and TRBJ2-3; 7 bases fit TRBD1. This CDR3 is built from 15 residues. Trimming took 5 bases from V and 4 from J; bases not matched to a gene: 9. CDR1 MDHEN and CDR2 SYDVKM come from the germline V gene. In DNA form, the CDR3 reads TGTGCCAGCAGTCCCGACAGGGAATGGGCAGATACGCAGTATTTT. This translates into CASSPDREWADTQYF.

This clonotype has ten or more counts. This rearrangement joins TRBV20-1 to TRBJ1-3; the D is unclear. This CDR3 has 14 amino acids. V lost 3 bases and J lost 3, with 12 bases in between. Germline V gene sequence: CDR1 DFQATT, CDR2 SNEGSKA (reference sequence). The CDR3 nucleotides read TGCAGTGCTAGTTTGGGTGGCTATGGAAACACCATATATTTT. This encodes CSASLGGYGNTIYF.

This clonotype was counted only a few times. The V gene is TRBV25-1, the J gene TRBJ1-1; tentatively, D is TRBD1 (5 bases). CDR1 is MGHDK and CDR2 is SYGVNS in the germline V gene. This CDR3 has 15 residues. Trimming removed 5 bases from V and 4 bases from J, with 17 bases in between. The CDR3 is CASSSSQGWGTEAFF. CDR3 coding DNA: TGTGCCAGCAGTTCCTCCCAGGGATGGGGCACTGAAGCTTTCTTT.

This clonotype has ten or more counts. The CDR3 DNA follows: TGTGCCAGCAGCCGACTCGGGACAGGGATGGGGGAAAAACTGTTTTTT. Translating gives CASSRLGTGMGEKLFF. The chain recombines TRBV4-2 with TRBJ1-4; the match to TRBD1 covers 9 bases. Trimming at V came to 4 bases and at J to 8 bases, leaving 11 bases not matched to a gene. The CDR3 has 16 residues. Germline V gives CDR1 LGHNA, CDR2 YNFKEQ.

In this sample, this clonotype turned up many times. The CDR3 region is CAISAPEVQETQYF. Here the CDR3 DNA reads TGTGCCATCAGTGCCCCTGAGGTCCAAGAGACCCAGTACTTC. The chain recombines TRBV10-3 with TRBJ2-5; D ambiguous. The germline V gene encodes CDR1 ENHRY and CDR2 SYGVKD. This CDR3 has 14 residues. Trimming took 4 bases from V and 1 from J, leaving 10 bases between them.

This clonotype was counted ten times or more. Germline is not matched at one junction end, which may reflect a read error. V gene TRBV7-2 combines with J gene TRBJ1-2; 7 nucleotides match TRBD1. Germline CDR1 and CDR2: SGHTA and FQGNSA. This CDR3 has 11 residues. The CDR3 DNA reads as TGTGCCAGCAGCTTAAGGGACAGCCCGTCCTTC. Translation: CASSLRDSPSF.

This clonotype was detected ten times or more. The rearrangement joins TRBV12-3 or TRBV12-4 to TRBJ1-1; unclear D gene. Between the trimmed V and J ends, which lost 5 bases and 4 bases, there was a span of 14 bases. The CDR3 totals 14 residues. CDR3 bases: TGTGCCAGCAGTCGCCCAGGCTGGGGCACTGAAGCTTTCTTT. Translating it yields CASSRPGWGTEAFF.

V usage is TRBV7-2 and J usage is TRBJ2-3; D is unresolved. Deletions cut 5 bases from V and 12 bases from J, with 15 bases between. The germline CDR1 and CDR2 sequences are SGHTA and FQGNSA. This CDR3 region has 12 residues. The CDR3 DNA sequence: TGTGCCAGCAGCCCGAGGTGGTTGCCCCAGTATTTT. Its translation: CASSPRWLPQYF.

This chain connects TRBV19 to TRBJ1-1, with D possibly TRBD1 on 5 matching bases. V was shortened by 2 bases and J by 1 base, with 8 bases between the two germline ends. This CDR3 region has 14 residues. The V gene's germline CDR1 is LNHDA and CDR2 SQIVND (reference sequence). In nucleotides, the CDR3 is TGTGCCAGTAGTATACGGCAGGGGAACACTGAAGCTTTCTTT. Translated: CASSIRQGNTEAFF.

This clonotype was seen more than once but under ten times. The V gene is TRBV5-1, the J gene TRBJ2-1; tentatively, D is TRBD1 or TRBD2 (5 bases each). This CDR3 comprises 16 residues. Deletions cut 0 bases from V and 6 bases from J, with 16 bases between. Germline assignment: CDR1 SGHRS and CDR2 YFSETQ. DNA of the CDR3: TGCGCCAGCAGCTTGGCCACGGGGCGCGTCGGCAATGAGCAGTTCTTC. Translated: CASSLATGRVGNEQFF.

A few counts support this clonotype. J is TRBJ2-7 and V is TRBV29-1; unclear D gene. Germline CDR1 reads SQVTM; CDR2 reads ANQGSEA. The CDR3 spans 12 residues. The ends were cut back, 1 base at V and 5 bases at J, with 9 bases in the middle. CDR3 nucleotides: TGCAGCGTTGAAGGTTGGGGTAACGAGCAGTACTTC. It codes for CSVEGWGNEQYF.